This paragraph covers one T cell receptor (beta chain) sequence. What it recognizes is unknown. The sample originates from a study of cytomegalovirus exposure and HLA in healthy donors. General study findings and limits: The only immune exposure information that was available was CMV serostatus. Testing in vitro showed three CMV-associated chains specific for CMV antigens. Based on reports, TCR beta sequences accurately predicted HLA-A and HLA-B alleles for most subjects. In a later analysis, TCR beta V- and J-gene trimming was associated with a missense DCLRE1C variant.

In the PCR, 60 Vbeta and 13 Jbeta primers were used. Here immunoSEQ multiplex PCR was the method, and the copy in TCRdb shows in-frame clones only, minus some. The sample shows 150,000 to 200,000 clones, over 70% of them seen only once. The J segment lost 7 bases and the V segment lost 0 bases, leaving 6 bases of the junction unmatched. CDR3 length equals 16 residues. Per the germline V gene, CDR1 is SGDLS and CDR2 is YYNGEE. Sequenced sample: PBMCs. The V gene is TRBV9, the J gene TRBJ2-1; 11 bases map to TRBD2. The sequence came from a woman between 40 and 50 years old in good health and CMV-seropositive. Here the CDR3 DNA reads TGTGCCAGCAGCGTAGCACCGGGACTAGCGGTTAATGAGCAGTTCTTC. Translation: CASSVAPGLAVNEQFF.